These 15 T cell receptor beta chains share one sample of origin, sequenced in a study of blood T cell repertoires in COVID-19. Only in-frame clones appear in the TCRdb table, and some are missing; sequencing was by immunoSEQ multiplex PCR. The sample holds 350,000 or so clones, about 86% seen once. Sequenced material: PBMCs or T cells enriched from blood (not recorded which). All receptors come from a middle-aged woman with acute COVID-19.

This clone was picked up a small number of times. This chain uses TRBV12-5 with TRBJ2-5; 9 bases match TRBD1. J gave up 4 bases and V 6 bases, and 3 bases lay outside the gene matches. Per germline, CDR1 LGHNT and CDR2 FRNRAP. The length of the CDR3 is 13 residues. CDR3 sequence: CASGMGQGETQYF. The CDR3 DNA follows: TGTGCTAGTGGCATGGGACAGGGAGAGACCCAGTACTTC. Drawing the rest from reference TRBV12-5 and TRBJ2-5, the complete variable domain is DARVTQTPRHKVTEMGQEVTMRCQPILGHNTVFWYRQTMMQGLELLAYFRNRAPLDDSGMPKDRFSAEMPDATLATLKIQPSEPRDSAVYFCASGMGQGETQYFGPGTRLLVL.

This clone showed up just once. The V gene is TRBV28, the J gene TRBJ1-2; 7 bases are shared with TRBD1. CDR3 length: 13 amino acids. The junction had 4 bases not matched to a gene; V was cut back by 6 bases and J by 3 bases. The germline gives CDR1 MDHEN, CDR2 SYDVKM. This CDR3 is CASRSGTDYGYTF. CDR3 bases: TGTGCCAGCAGGTCCGGGACAGACTATGGCTACACCTTC.

The chain links TRBV3-1 (or the pseudogene TRBV3-2) to TRBJ1-2; 10 bases line up with TRBD1. The germline gives CDR1 LGHDT, CDR2 YNNKEL (reference sequence). After removal of 0 bases from V and 3 bases from J, the junction contained 7 bases not matched to a gene. The CDR3 extends over 17 amino acids. CDR3 nucleotide sequence: TGTGCCAGCAGCCAAGATCGATCCGGACAGGGGGACTATGGCTACACCTTC. Translating it yields CASSQDRSGQGDYGYTF.

The chain is built from TRBV7-8 and TRBJ2-7; D call uncertain. The CDR3 contains 14 residues. Germline loops: CDR1 SGHVS, CDR2 FQNEAQ. Between the trimmed V and J ends, which lost 4 bases and 3 bases, there was a span of 13 bases. The CDR3 region has the DNA TGTGCCAGCAGCTCCACGACATACAACTACGAGCAGTACTTC. It translates to CASSSTTYNYEQYF.

This sequence joins TRBV24-1 and TRBJ2-5, with a tentative D call TRBD2 (5 bases). V lost 5 bases and J lost 5, with 5 bases in between. Germline lookup yields CDR1 KGHDR and CDR2 SFDVKD. The CDR3 runs to 11 residues. CDR3 region: CATSGGETQYF. CDR3 sequence (DNA): TGTGCCACCAGTGGAGGGGAGACCCAGTACTTC.

The V gene is TRBV28, the J gene TRBJ1-1; D is perhaps TRBD1 (5 bases). V was cut by 4 bases and J by 0 bases, with 24 bases left in between. This CDR3 is 19 amino acids long. The V gene's germline CDR1 is MDHEN and CDR2 SYDVKM. The CDR3 loop reads CASSSPRIRVGVVNTEAFF. CDR3 coding DNA: TGTGCCAGCAGTTCACCTCGGATCAGGGTTGGAGTCGTGAACACTGAAGCTTTCTTT.

V and J are TRBV7-8 and TRBJ1-2; D is undetermined. Germline assignment: CDR1 SGHVS and CDR2 FQNEAQ. Trimming stripped 5 bases from V and 4 bases from J, with 5 bases between. This CDR3 region has 11 residues. The CDR3 is CASSASYGYTF. CDR3 sequence (DNA): TGTGCCAGCAGCGCGAGCTATGGCTACACCTTC.

The rearrangement links TRBV5-6 to TRBJ2-1; 9 bases match TRBD1. CDR1 is SGHDT, CDR2 YYEEEE, per germline. V trimming: 4 bases; J trimming: 2 bases; junction bases outside the gene matches: 1. CDR3 length: 14 amino acids. CDR3 DNA sequence: TGTGCCAGCAGCACAGGGGGCGCCTACAATGAGCAGTTCTTC. It specifies CASSTGGAYNEQFF.

The chain employs TRBV7-2 and TRBJ1-1; TRBD1 matches 10 bases. The germline V gene encodes CDR1 SGHTA and CDR2 FQGNSA. The CDR3 extends over 13 amino acids. With V trimmed by 5 bases and J by 11 bases, 8 bases remained unmatched. The CDR3 sequence is CASSPTTDRGAFF. The CDR3 DNA sequence: TGTGCCAGCAGCCCGACCACGGACAGGGGGGCTTTCTTT.

The rearrangement links TRBV7-9 to TRBJ2-5; perhaps TRBD1 as D (5 bases). Per the germline V gene, CDR1 is SEHNR and CDR2 is FQNEAQ (reference sequence). V was cut by 0 bases and J by 5 bases, with 10 bases left in between. The length of the CDR3 is 14 residues. CDR3 sequence reads: CASSLAGSGETQYF. CDR3 bases: TGTGCCAGCAGCTTAGCGGGATCAGGGGAGACCCAGTACTTC.

This clone was counted only a few times. The chain combines TRBV7-3 with TRBJ1-6; TRBD1 matches at 7 bases. Unmatched junction bases numbered 7, after V lost 5 bases and J lost 6 bases. Germline V CDR1 and CDR2: SGHTA, FQGTGA. This CDR3 contains 15 residues. The CDR3 loop reads CASSTDGQVNSPLHF. As DNA, the CDR3 is TGTGCCAGCAGCACCGACGGACAGGTTAATTCACCCCTCCACTTT.

The gene calls are TRBV14 and TRBJ1-2; the D is unclear. The germline gives CDR1 SGHDN, CDR2 FVKESK. The CDR3 is 13 residues long. The germline V and J ends were trimmed by 1 base and 8 bases, with 11 bases remaining between them. The CDR3 reads CASSQGRREGYTF. CDR3 DNA sequence: TGTGCCAGCAGCCAAGGTCGGCGGGAAGGCTACACCTTC.

J is TRBJ1-6 and V is TRBV27; unclear D gene. CDR1 MNHEY and CDR2 SMNVEV come from the germline V gene (reference sequence). V lost 2 bases and J 4 bases, leaving 12 bases between the germline ends. This CDR3 comprises 16 residues. CDR3 protein: CASSLKDRRYNSPLHF. The DNA of the CDR3 is TGTGCCAGCAGTTTAAAAGACCGGAGATATAATTCACCCCTCCACTTT.

The chain combines TRBV5-1 with TRBJ1-2; 9 bases agree with TRBD1. CDR3 length equals 15 residues. Germline CDR1 and CDR2: SGHRS and YFSETQ. Trimming removed 0 bases from V and 8 bases from J; junction bases left unmatched: 8. Here the CDR3 DNA reads TGCGCCAGCAGCTTGGCCATGGGACAGGGCAGCGGCTACACCTTC. It translates to CASSLAMGQGSGYTF.

This rearrangement joins TRBV5-4 to TRBJ2-2, with 8 bases matching TRBD2. The CDR3 runs 15 residues. The germline CDR1 and CDR2 sequences are SGHNT and YYREEE (reference sequence). V was pared by 4 bases and J by 3 bases, with 5 bases of the junction left unmatched. CDR3 in DNA: TGTGCCAGCAGCCCGGGGGGGAGGGACACCGGGGAGCTGTTTTTT. Protein sequence: CASSPGGRDTGELFF.